A single T cell receptor (beta chain) is shown here with its context. As yet, its antigen is unknown. cDNA libraries for TCR alpha and TCR beta, carrying sample barcodes and UMIs, came from 5'RACE with constant-segment primers. Using its own MiXCR run on the 5' RACE reads, TCRdb lists one record per CDR3 protein. The sample lists hundreds of thousands of distinct CDR3 sequences, over 15% occurring once. The data stem from a study of T-cell memory formation after mild COVID-19. Across the whole study: TCR clusters mostly belonged to single donors.

The germline CDR1 and CDR2 sequences are MNHEY and SVGAGI. This CDR3 has 15 residues. The V end lost 2 bases, the J end lost 1 base, and 9 bases lay between the germline ends. Whole-study results and caveats: Contracting clones from day 15 to 85 had balanced CD4/CD8; later expanders favoured CD4+.

Sequencing used PBMCs or a T cell subset sorted from them (not recorded which). The TCR sequence derives from a young man who had mild COVID-19 (a few samples of this study predate the infection). Cell type and time point are not known. The chain joins TRBV6-5 to TRBJ1-5; tentative D call: TRBD1 (5 bases). The CDR3 here is CASSYPGRSNQPQHF. The CDR3 nucleotides read TGTGCCAGCAGTTACCCGGGACGGAGCAATCAGCCCCAGCATTTT.